This T cell receptor beta chain was identified in a study of shared clonotypes between healthy human individuals. Comments on this clone: What it binds is unknown.

Repertoires were generated with immunoSEQ multiplex PCR, while TCRdb's copy carries only in-frame clones and drops some. The sample includes around 940,000 clones, less than 85% seen only once; the top ten take nearly 1.5%. General study results and limits: Among non-shared clonotypes, generation probabilities were lower than among those shared by all four donors.

From CD4+ cells came CD45RA+ naive and CD45RA-negative memory subsets. The CDR3 is 14 amino acids. V lost 6 bases, J lost 8 bases, and 19 bases lay in between. The V gene's germline CDR1 is MDHEN and CDR2 SYDVKM. The chain couples TRBV28 to TRBJ1-2; perhaps TRBD1 as D (5 bases). The clonotype was recovered from a man between 18 and 35 years old in good health. The sample comprised memory CD4+ T cells sorted from blood. Subset given: CD45RA-negative fraction. The DNA for the CDR3 is TGTGCCAGCAGCCCTCCGGGACGTGGGGGAGGCTACACCTTC. Residues: CASSPPGRGGGYTF.